The 9 T cell receptor beta chains below were found in one sample sequenced in a study of shared clonotypes between healthy human individuals. The assay was immunoSEQ multiplex PCR, and TCRdb's table has in-frame clones only and misses some. The profile shows under 650,000 clones, 90% to 96% of them singletons. The material sequenced was naive CD4+ T cells sorted from blood. Subset noted: CD45RA+ positively selected. All receptors come from a woman in her twenties or thirties in good health.

This clone was seen only once. V usage is TRBV19 and J usage is TRBJ1-3; D is possibly TRBD1 (5 bases). CDR3 size: 13 residues. The ends were cut back, 3 bases at V and 8 bases at J, with 11 bases in the middle. CDR1 is LNHDA and CDR2 is SQIVND in the germline V gene (reference sequence). The CDR3 DNA reads TGTGCCAGTAGTATCTCCAGGGCTGACACCATATATTTT. It encodes CASSISRADTIYF.

The gene calls are TRBV30 and TRBJ2-3; maybe TRBD2 (6 bases). The CDR3 totals 11 residues. V was clipped by 6 bases and J by 4 bases, with 8 bases between them. Germline V lookup: CDR1 GTSNPN, CDR2 SVGIG (reference sequence). CDR3 sequence reads: CACTSSDTQYF. The CDR3 nucleotides are TGTGCCTGTACTAGCTCAGATACGCAGTATTTT.

The chain has TRBV18 and TRBJ1-3; D call uncertain. This CDR3 is built from 15 residues. Trimming shortened V by 0 bases and J by 1 base, and 7 bases separated the two germline ends. CDR1 is KGHSH and CDR2 is LQKENI in the germline V gene. The CDR3: CASSPPSVSGNTIYF. The CDR3 bases are TGTGCCAGCTCACCACCGAGCGTATCTGGAAACACCATATATTTT. The whole variable domain, filled in from reference TRBV18 and TRBJ1-3, reads NAGVMQNPRHLVRRRGQEARLRCSPMKGHSHVYWYRQLPEEGLKFMVYLQKENIIDESGMPKERFSAEFPKEGPSILRIQQVVRGDSAAYFCASSPPSVSGNTIYFGEGSWLTVV.

This sequence joins TRBV9 and TRBJ1-2; 7 positions match TRBD1. V was pared by 4 bases and J by 6 bases, with 3 bases of the junction left unmatched. The CDR3 has 12 residues. Germline lookup yields CDR1 SGDLS and CDR2 YYNGEE. The CDR3 is CASSRRGDGYTF. CDR3 coding DNA: TGTGCCAGCAGCCGCAGGGGGGATGGCTACACCTTC.

V usage is TRBV11-2 and J usage is TRBJ1-3; D is undetermined. The germline V gene has CDR1 SGHAT and CDR2 FQNNGV. The CDR3 consists of 16 residues. V was shortened by 4 bases and J by 0 bases, with 13 bases between the two germline ends. The CDR3, as DNA: TGTGCCAGCAGCTGGAGCCCACAAGACTCTGGAAACACCATATATTTT. Translated: CASSWSPQDSGNTIYF.

The chain recombines TRBV19 with TRBJ1-1; a possible D gene is TRBD1 (6 bases). Trimming left V 6 bases short and J 1 base short, with 9 bases between. Germline V gene data show CDR1 as LNHDA and CDR2 as SQIVND (reference sequence). The CDR3 is 13 amino acids. CDR3 bases: TGTGCCAGTAGCAGGGGTCCGAACACTGAAGCTTTCTTT. Protein sequence: CASSRGPNTEAFF.

The gene calls are TRBV29-1 and TRBJ1-1; 11 bases agree with TRBD1. CDR3 length: 16 residues. The germline gives CDR1 SQVTM, CDR2 ANQGSEA. V lost 4 bases, J lost 6 bases, and 13 bases stayed unmatched. The CDR3 loop is CSVVPYTQGQGAEAFF. The CDR3, as DNA: TGCAGCGTTGTGCCCTATACCCAGGGACAGGGGGCTGAAGCTTTCTTT.

The chain employs TRBV28 and TRBJ1-4; no clear D gene. The V end was cut by 7 bases, the J end by 4 bases, with 19 bases between. Germline CDR1 and CDR2: MDHEN and SYDVKM. CDR3 length equals 16 residues. The CDR3 is CASTSRRYTLNEKLFF. CDR3 DNA: TGTGCCAGCACTTCCAGGAGGTATACCCTTAATGAAAAACTGTTTTTT. Full variable domain (remainder filled in from reference TRBV28 and TRBJ1-4): DVKVTQSSRYLVKRTGEKVFLECVQDMDHENMFWYRQDPGLGLRLIYFSYDVKMKEKGDIPEGYSVSREKKERFSLILESASTNQTSMYLCASTSRRYTLNEKLFFGSGTQLSVL.

This chain uses TRBV4-2 with TRBJ1-1; D is unclear. From germline, CDR1 is LGHNA and CDR2 YNFKEQ. The CDR3 is made up of 13 amino acids. V was cut by 7 bases and J by 3 bases, with 12 bases left in between. The CDR3 sequence is CASIDGRYTEAFF. The CDR3 bases are TGTGCCAGCATCGATGGACGCTACACTGAAGCTTTCTTT.